A selection of T cell receptor beta chains follows, all from one sample in a study of tumor-infiltrating lymphocytes in primary liver carcinoma. TCRdb called the multiplex PCR reads again in MiXCR, with one record for every CDR3 protein. Altogether fewer than 350,000 distinct CDR3 sequences are present, about 60% being singletons, with the ten largest covering roughly 9%. Sample: peripheral blood. These receptors were taken from a man in his forties or fifties with primary liver carcinoma and hepatitis B virus infection. The CDR3 runs from the conserved cysteine through the conserved F or W. Each record gives: CDR3 protein, J gene, V gene.

CDR3 protein: CASSELAGGPDTRYF
J gene: TRBJ2-3
V gene: TRBV6-1

CDR3 protein: CASSSPIDTQYF
J gene: TRBJ2-3
V gene: TRBV6-1

CDR3 protein: CASSYGRDGQPQHF
J gene: TRBJ1-5
V gene: TRBV6-2/TRBV6-3

CDR3 protein: CASSPLNEHFF
J gene: TRBJ2-1
V gene: TRBV5-5

CDR3 protein: CAWSSGTNNEQFF
J gene: TRBJ2-1
V gene: TRBV30

CDR3 protein: CASSLDGRFPTDTQYF
J gene: TRBJ2-3
V gene: TRBV7-8

CDR3 protein: CASSPTWTSRAQEQFF
J gene: TRBJ2-1
V gene: TRBV11-1

CDR3 protein: CASSLWADHTDTQYF
J gene: TRBJ2-3
V gene: TRBV5-6

CDR3 protein: CASSPRAQQYNEQFF
J gene: TRBJ2-1
V gene: TRBV7-9

CDR3 protein: CASGLANQTYEQYF
J gene: TRBJ2-7
V gene: TRBV11-1

CDR3 protein: CASSFFQYSEQFF
J gene: TRBJ2-1
V gene: TRBV5-5

CDR3 protein: CAWRDRGLWGYTF
J gene: TRBJ1-2
V gene: TRBV30

CDR3 protein: CASSSDRGVNGYTF
J gene: TRBJ1-2
V gene: TRBV13

CDR3 protein: CASTRDRMTGELFF
J gene: TRBJ2-2
V gene: TRBV5-6

CDR3 protein: CASSPPGDTQYF
J gene: TRBJ2-3
V gene: TRBV5-4

CDR3 protein: CASSLAGTSGGETQYF
J gene: TRBJ2-5
V gene: TRBV12-3/TRBV12-4

CDR3 protein: CASSLAYAEIQYF
J gene: TRBJ2-5
V gene: TRBV4-3

CDR3 protein: CVSNEVAGAQETQYF
J gene: TRBJ2-5
V gene: TRBV6-1

CDR3 protein: CASSFPGLTIGDTEAFF
J gene: TRBJ1-1
V gene: TRBV5-4

CDR3 protein: CASSPDPQGQGDNEQLF
J gene: TRBJ2-1
V gene: TRBV5-1

CDR3 protein: CASSSYPGTVNTGELFF
J gene: TRBJ2-2
V gene: TRBV12-3/TRBV12-4

CDR3 protein: CASSPGIEAFF
J gene: TRBJ1-1
V gene: TRBV4-2

CDR3 protein: CASSPTGSSYNEQFF
J gene: TRBJ2-1
V gene: TRBV4-1

CDR3 protein: CASRKRTGAYNEQFF
J gene: TRBJ2-1
V gene: TRBV28

CDR3 protein: CASSKGTSVGSYNEQFF
J gene: TRBJ2-1
V gene: TRBV11-2

CDR3 protein: CASRYGTNTGELFF
J gene: TRBJ2-2
V gene: TRBV5-4

CDR3 protein: CASSYTYRDTEAFF
J gene: TRBJ1-1
V gene: TRBV6-5

CDR3 protein: CAIAALAGTSGNRGHNEQFF
J gene: TRBJ2-1
V gene: TRBV10-3

CDR3 protein: CASSLSGVGGYTF
J gene: TRBJ1-2
V gene: TRBV5-6

CDR3 protein: CAISESSWGTGELFF
J gene: TRBJ2-2
V gene: TRBV10-3

CDR3 protein: CASFRQGHNSPPHF
J gene: TRBJ1-6
V gene: TRBV28

CDR3 protein: CASSEIAGGQDAQYF
J gene: TRBJ2-3
V gene: TRBV6-1

CDR3 protein: CASSLGLGEAFF
J gene: TRBJ1-1
V gene: TRBV5-1

CDR3 protein: CTSSRTPLGTGVNEQFF
J gene: TRBJ2-1
V gene: TRBV11-3

CDR3 protein: CVSSSLPGEQCF
J gene: TRBJ2-7
V gene: TRBV11-2